These 7 T cell receptor beta chains share one sample of origin, sequenced in a study of CD8 T cells in Susac syndrome. Random hexamers were used to reverse transcribe the RNA input (about 0.5 to 1 ug). TCRdb redid the calling of the immunoSEQ multiplex PCR reads with MiXCR, one entry per CDR3 protein. The sample has 190,000 or so distinct CDR3 sequences, approximately 95% seen once. Sequencing was done on a sample of CD4+ T cells from PBMCs. The receptor source for this set is a human donor with multiple sclerosis.

This chain uses TRBV3-1 with TRBJ1-4; 8 nucleotides align to TRBD1. The trim removed 5 bases at V and 7 bases at J, leaving 6 bases unmatched. This CDR3 is 14 amino acids long. Germline CDR1 and CDR2: LGHDT and YNNKEL (reference sequence). In DNA, the CDR3 is TGTGCCAGCAGCTACCGACAGGGGACTGAAAAACTGTTTTTT. It codes for CASSYRQGTEKLFF.

This chain joins TRBV4-2 and TRBJ1-1; the D is unclear. Per germline, CDR1 LGHNA and CDR2 YNFKEQ. The CDR3 is made up of 16 amino acids. Trimming left V 0 bases short and J 4 bases short, with 15 bases between. The CDR3 is CASSQENTRGSTEAFF. CDR3 in DNA: TGTGCCAGCAGCCAAGAAAACACCCGAGGGAGCACTGAAGCTTTCTTT.

The chain links TRBV29-1 to TRBJ2-7; possible D gene TRBD1, 5 bases. Trimming took off 4 bases at V and 2 bases at J, with 9 bases between the two ends. The length of the CDR3 is 12 residues. Germline values: CDR1 SQVTM, CDR2 ANQGSEA. The CDR3 region has the DNA TGCAGCGTTGGCGCAGGGACCTACGAGCAGTACTTC. It translates to CSVGAGTYEQYF.

CDR3 sequence: CASSQGTSPPYNEQFF. CDR3 sequence (DNA): TGCGCCAGCAGCCAAGGTACTAGTCCTCCCTACAATGAGCAGTTCTTC. The chain carries TRBV4-1 and TRBJ2-1, with a weak D call TRBD2 (5 bases). Germline V gene sequence: CDR1 MGHRA, CDR2 YSYEKL. The CDR3 is 16 residues long. V was pared by 1 base and J by 2 bases, with 12 bases between.

V gene TRBV11-2 combines with J gene TRBJ2-5, with 8 bases that match TRBD2. Trimming at V came to 0 bases and at J to 5 bases, leaving 14 bases not matched to a gene. Germline CDR1 is SGHAT and CDR2 is FQNNGV. The CDR3 has 18 amino acids. As DNA, the CDR3 is TGTGCCAGCAGCTTAGATCGCGGCCGGGAGGGTCGGACGGAGACCCAGTACTTC. Its protein product is CASSLDRGREGRTETQYF.

The rearrangement joins TRBV20-1 to TRBJ2-2; 8 bases are a match to TRBD2. Germline V gene sequence: CDR1 DFQATT, CDR2 SNEGSKA (reference sequence). The trim removed 6 bases at V and 7 bases at J, leaving 16 bases unmatched. This CDR3 spans 16 amino acids. Written as DNA, the CDR3 is TGCAGTGCGGAGACGTCGGGGGGGCGCCGAAACGGGGAGCTGTTTTTT. Its translation: CSAETSGGRRNGELFF.

This chain connects TRBV12-3 or TRBV12-4 to TRBJ1-1; 8 nucleotides align to TRBD1. V shed 7 bases and J 7 bases; nucleotides not matched to a gene: 8. This CDR3 spans 13 amino acids. CDR3 nucleotide sequence: TGTGCCAGCACCGCACAGGGGGTCGTTGAAGCTTTCTTT. This translates into CASTAQGVVEAFF.